This TCR beta chain emerged from a study of T cells in Graves' hyperthyroidism and ophthalmopathy. Study outcomes and limitations: Blood shared most expanded thyroid clonotypes above 0.001. Ophthalmopathy was separated from stable hyperthyroidism by a 13 V-J model. For ophthalmopathy, model prediction preceded onset by a median roughly 6.5 months.

There were TCR beta CDR3 regions amplified from RNA transcripts. HTBI primers were employed in a first-round RT-PCR of the TCR CDR3. TCRdb reprocessed the multiplex PCR reads with MiXCR, giving one entry per CDR3 protein. The sample carries about 690,000 distinct CDR3 sequences, roughly 17% recorded once. J gave up 4 bases and V 4 bases, and 12 bases lay outside the gene matches. From germline, CDR1 is SGDLS and CDR2 YYNGEE. There are 18 residues in the CDR3. Criteria for exclusion of patients were uncontrolled infection, other autoimmune disease, pregnancy or lactation. As regards this clonotype: Its antigen is currently unknown.

The specimen sequenced was blood. This TCR came from a man aged 50 to 60 with Graves' hyperthyroidism. The V gene is TRBV9, the J gene TRBJ2-1, with 12 bases fitting TRBD2. CDR3 region: CASSFRTSGNSTYNEQFF. The CDR3 coding sequence is TGTGCCAGCAGCTTCCGGACTAGCGGGAACTCCACGTACAATGAGCAGTTCTTC.